This is a list of T cell receptor beta chains from one sample in a study of glioma-infiltrating T cells after dendritic cell vaccination. Libraries were prepared by immunoSEQ multiplex PCR; TCRdb keeps only in-frame clonotypes and omits some of them. The sample comprises 35,000 to 40,000 clones, approximately 80% of which are singletons, and 7.8% rests with the top ten. The sample was blood, taken before dendritic cell vaccination. Source of these receptors: a human donor with glioblastoma. Each CDR3 is given with its conserved first and last residue. Fields, in order: CDR3 protein, CDR3 DNA, clone size, D gene, V gene, J gene. A D gene is named only where the DNA matches it firmly. Expanded clones are given a class, and other clones once, few, many or no size at all.

cdr3_aa: CASSGWRDRGNYGYTF; cdr3_nt: TGTGCCAGCAGCGGTTGGCGGGACAGGGGGAACTATGGCTACACCTTC; clone_size: NA; d_call: TRBD1; v_call: TRBV9; j_call: TRBJ1-2
cdr3_aa: CASSSQPLYGYTF; cdr3_nt: TGTGCCAGCAGTTCACAGCCCCTATATGGCTACACCTTC; clone_size: NA; d_call: NA; v_call: TRBV6-5; j_call: TRBJ1-2
cdr3_aa: CASSHLQRTSGGGDTQYF; cdr3_nt: TGTGCCAGCAGCCACCTTCAAAGAACTAGCGGGGGCGGGGATACGCAGTATTTT; clone_size: few; d_call: TRBD2; v_call: TRBV4-2; j_call: TRBJ2-3
cdr3_aa: CASSEQGTNTGELFF; cdr3_nt: TGTGCCAGCAGTGAACAGGGGACGAACACCGGGGAGCTGTTTTTT; clone_size: NA; d_call: NA; v_call: TRBV2; j_call: TRBJ2-2
cdr3_aa: CASSVGGGTYEQYF; cdr3_nt: TGTGCCAGCAGCGTTGGCGGGGGTACCTACGAGCAGTACTTC; clone_size: NA; d_call: TRBD2; v_call: TRBV9; j_call: TRBJ2-7
cdr3_aa: CASSRRGGTETQYF; cdr3_nt: TGTGCCAGCAGCCGGAGGGGCGGTACAGAGACCCAGTACTTC; clone_size: NA; d_call: NA; v_call: TRBV11-3; j_call: TRBJ2-5
cdr3_aa: CASDGTGGIGSGYTF; cdr3_nt: TGTGCCAGTGATGGGACAGGGGGCATCGGCTCTGGCTACACCTTC; clone_size: NA; d_call: TRBD1; v_call: TRBV19; j_call: TRBJ1-2
cdr3_aa: CASSSINSPLHF; cdr3_nt: TGTGCCAGCAGCTCTATCAATTCCCCCCTCCACTTT; clone_size: NA; d_call: NA; v_call: TRBV9; j_call: TRBJ1-6
cdr3_aa: CASSRTRGETQYF; cdr3_nt: TGTGCCAGTAGTCGGACTAGAGGGGAGACCCAGTACTTC; clone_size: NA; d_call: TRBD2; v_call: TRBV19; j_call: TRBJ2-5
cdr3_aa: CASSLASGRTYEQYF; cdr3_nt: TGCGCCAGCAGCTTGGCGTCAGGTCGGACCTACGAGCAGTACTTC; clone_size: NA; d_call: NA; v_call: TRBV5-1; j_call: TRBJ2-7
cdr3_aa: CASRGQGRLGGELFF; cdr3_nt: TGTGCCAGCCGGGGACAGGGCAGATTAGGCGGGGAGCTGTTTTTT; clone_size: few; d_call: TRBD1; v_call: TRBV6-1; j_call: TRBJ2-2
cdr3_aa: CASSFINSGGTDTQYF; cdr3_nt: TGCGCCAGCAGCTTCATTAACAGCGGGGGCACAGATACGCAGTATTTT; clone_size: NA; d_call: TRBD2; v_call: TRBV5-1; j_call: TRBJ2-3
cdr3_aa: CASRKGSYEQYF; cdr3_nt: TGTGCCAGCAGAAAGGGGTCCTACGAGCAGTACTTC; clone_size: NA; d_call: NA; v_call: TRBV6-6; j_call: TRBJ2-7
cdr3_aa: CASSSYTGELFF; cdr3_nt: TGTGCCAGCAGCTCTTACACCGGGGAGCTGTTTTTT; clone_size: NA; d_call: NA; v_call: TRBV7-2; j_call: TRBJ2-2
cdr3_aa: CASSVSQGAGTEAFF; cdr3_nt: TGTGCCAGCAGCGTATCTCAGGGGGCAGGAACTGAAGCTTTCTTT; clone_size: NA; d_call: TRBD1; v_call: TRBV9; j_call: TRBJ1-1
cdr3_aa: CASSLTWPGTEAFF; cdr3_nt: TGTGCCAGCAGCTTGACGTGGCCGGGGACTGAAGCTTTCTTT; clone_size: NA; d_call: NA; v_call: TRBV5-8; j_call: TRBJ1-1
cdr3_aa: CASSQAGQVNTEAFF; cdr3_nt: TGCGCCAGCAGCCAAGCGGGACAGGTAAACACTGAAGCTTTCTTT; clone_size: NA; d_call: TRBD1; v_call: TRBV4-3; j_call: TRBJ1-1
cdr3_aa: CASMEGGELFF; cdr3_nt: TGTGCCAGCATGGAGGGCGGGGAGCTGTTTTTT; clone_size: NA; d_call: NA; v_call: TRBV6-5; j_call: TRBJ2-2
cdr3_aa: CASSIGGGEGTDTQYF; cdr3_nt: TGTGCCAGTAGTATAGGGGGGGGCGAGGGCACAGATACGCAGTATTTT; clone_size: NA; d_call: NA; v_call: TRBV19; j_call: TRBJ2-3
cdr3_aa: CASSQVSGRETQYF; cdr3_nt: TGCGCCAGCAGCCAAGTGTCCGGGAGGGAGACCCAGTACTTC; clone_size: NA; d_call: TRBD2; v_call: TRBV4-1; j_call: TRBJ2-5
cdr3_aa: CASSWTGAQVNEKLFF; cdr3_nt: TGCGCCAGCAGCTGGACAGGGGCGCAGGTTAATGAAAAACTGTTTTTT; clone_size: NA; d_call: TRBD1; v_call: TRBV5-1; j_call: TRBJ1-4
cdr3_aa: CASSLDRGGWNTEAFF; cdr3_nt: TGTGCCAGCAGCTTGGACAGGGGGGGATGGAACACTGAAGCTTTCTTT; clone_size: few; d_call: TRBD1; v_call: TRBV5-6; j_call: TRBJ1-1
cdr3_aa: CASSFGAGRSYEQYF; cdr3_nt: TGTGCCAGCAGCTTTGGGGCGGGGAGATCCTACGAGCAGTACTTC; clone_size: NA; d_call: NA; v_call: TRBV11-2; j_call: TRBJ2-7
cdr3_aa: CASSQGGASGGLGQFF; cdr3_nt: TGTGCCAGCAGCCAAGGGGGGGCTAGCGGGGGCCTAGGGCAGTTCTTC; clone_size: NA; d_call: TRBD2; v_call: TRBV4-2; j_call: TRBJ2-1
cdr3_aa: CASSPVVAGGRETQYF; cdr3_nt: TGCGCCAGCAGTCCGGTAGTGGCGGGGGGCCGAGAGACCCAGTACTTC; clone_size: NA; d_call: TRBD2; v_call: TRBV5-1; j_call: TRBJ2-5
cdr3_aa: CASSQDLGRYWDRGYNEQFF; cdr3_nt: TGCGCCAGCAGCCAAGATTTAGGTCGGTATTGGGACAGGGGCTACAATGAGCAGTTCTTC; clone_size: NA; d_call: TRBD1; v_call: TRBV4-3; j_call: TRBJ2-1
cdr3_aa: CAWSGRAGGEQYF; cdr3_nt: TGTGCCTGGAGTGGCAGGGCGGGGGGGGAGCAGTACTTC; clone_size: NA; d_call: TRBD2; v_call: TRBV30; j_call: TRBJ2-7
cdr3_aa: CASSQDPQGALLAEAFF; cdr3_nt: TGCGCCAGCAGCCAAGATCCCCAGGGGGCGCTTTTAGCTGAAGCTTTCTTT; clone_size: NA; d_call: TRBD1; v_call: TRBV4-1; j_call: TRBJ1-1
cdr3_aa: CASSLIRQGAGGELFF; cdr3_nt: TGTGCCAGCAGTTTAATACGTCAGGGGGCAGGCGGGGAGCTGTTTTTT; clone_size: NA; d_call: TRBD1; v_call: TRBV27; j_call: TRBJ2-2
cdr3_aa: CASSTTRGYEYGYTF; cdr3_nt: TGTGCCAGCAGCACCACCCGGGGGTACGAATATGGCTACACCTTC; clone_size: NA; d_call: NA; v_call: TRBV7-9; j_call: TRBJ1-2
cdr3_aa: CATLAGSETQYF; cdr3_nt: TGTGCCACCCTAGCGGGGTCGGAGACCCAGTACTTC; clone_size: NA; d_call: TRBD2; v_call: TRBV30; j_call: TRBJ2-5
cdr3_aa: CASRLAPSRGSRNEQYF; cdr3_nt: TGTGCAAGTCGCTTAGCGCCCAGCAGGGGTTCCCGAAACGAGCAGTACTTC; clone_size: NA; d_call: NA; v_call: TRBV12-2; j_call: TRBJ2-7
cdr3_aa: CASSLESARATYEQYF; cdr3_nt: TGTGCCAGCAGCTTAGAGTCGGCCAGGGCCACCTACGAGCAGTACTTC; clone_size: NA; d_call: NA; v_call: TRBV7-2; j_call: TRBJ2-7
cdr3_aa: CASRETVATNEKLFF; cdr3_nt: TGCGCCAGCAGAGAGACAGTTGCAACTAATGAAAAACTGTTTTTT; clone_size: NA; d_call: NA; v_call: TRBV5-1; j_call: TRBJ1-4
cdr3_aa: CASSLGGTSGADTQYF; cdr3_nt: TGCGCCAGCAGCTTGGGGGGGACTAGCGGGGCAGATACGCAGTATTTT; clone_size: NA; d_call: TRBD2; v_call: TRBV5-1; j_call: TRBJ2-3
cdr3_aa: CASRPGQATDTQYF; cdr3_nt: TGTGCCAGCCGTCCGGGACAGGCCACAGATACGCAGTATTTT; clone_size: NA; d_call: TRBD1; v_call: TRBV6-5; j_call: TRBJ2-3
cdr3_aa: CATSRPRGRTNEKLFF; cdr3_nt: TGTGCCACCAGCAGACCCAGGGGTCGGACTAATGAAAAACTGTTTTTT; clone_size: NA; d_call: NA; v_call: TRBV15; j_call: TRBJ1-4
cdr3_aa: CASSSGGSAFNSPLHF; cdr3_nt: TGTGCCAGCAGCTCGGGAGGTAGTGCCTTTAATTCACCCCTCCACTTT; clone_size: NA; d_call: NA; v_call: TRBV5-5; j_call: TRBJ1-6